The 27 T cell receptor beta chains presented below share a single source sample, sequenced in a study of a mutant IDH1 vaccine in newly diagnosed glioma. Time point indicated: week 23, last vaccination. The investigators gave 300 ug of mutant IDH1 20-mer peptide in each vaccine dose, together with topical imiquimod. Clones were sequenced by immunoSEQ multiplex PCR, and TCRdb holds only the in-frame ones, with some missing. Of 45,000 to 65,000 clones in the sample, about three quarters were seen once. The antigens for these receptors are not known. Source: PBMCs, taken from a glioma patient whose treatment included an IDH1 peptide vaccine. The receptors were sampled from a woman aged 40 to 55 with glioma. Some clones in this sample may be carry-over from other donors' samples.

This clone was picked up a small number of times. The chain recombines TRBV13 with TRBJ1-1, with D unresolved. V was pared by 0 bases and J by 11 bases, with 10 bases between. This CDR3 has 12 residues. CDR1 is PRHDT, CDR2 FYEKMQ, per germline (reference sequence). CDR3 in amino acids: CASSLGGKKAFF. The CDR3 DNA is TGTGCCAGCAGCTTAGGCGGCAAGAAGGCTTTCTTT.

The V call is TRBV7-2, the J call TRBJ1-2; D remains unclear. CDR1 and CDR2 (germline): SGHTA, FQGNSA. CDR3 length: 11 residues. The V end lost 6 bases, the J end lost 8 bases, and 10 bases lay between the germline ends. CDR3 coding DNA: TGTGCCAGCAGTGCGGGTAAAGGCTACACCTTC. It encodes CASSAGKGYTF.

The rearrangement joins TRBV11-2 to TRBJ2-2; D might be TRBD2 (7 bases). The ends were cut back, 2 bases at V and 5 bases at J, with 21 bases in the middle. Germline CDR1 and CDR2: SGHAT and FQNNGV. The CDR3 loop spans 18 amino acids. The CDR3 DNA is TGTGCCAGCAGCTTATATATGGCAGGCGGGGGCGTAACCGGGGAGCTGTTTTTT. Translated, it gives CASSLYMAGGGVTGELFF.

The chain links TRBV7-9 to TRBJ2-3, with D perhaps being TRBD1 or TRBD2 (6 bases each). This CDR3 is 15 amino acids long. Trimming left V 2 bases short and J 4 bases short, with 13 bases between. Germline V gene lookup returns CDR1 SEHNR and CDR2 FQNEAQ (reference sequence). This CDR3 is CASSLLGGQPDTQYF. The CDR3 nucleotides are TGTGCCAGCAGCTTATTGGGGGGCCAGCCAGATACGCAGTATTTT.

The chain is built from TRBV6-5 and TRBJ2-3; D tentatively fits TRBD1 or TRBD2 (7 bases each). The CDR3 has 16 residues. Looked up from germline, CDR1 is MNHEY and CDR2 is SVGAGI. The V end was cut by 3 bases, the J end by 2 bases, with 15 bases between. Written as DNA, the CDR3 is TGTGCCAGCAGTTATAGGGGGCTAGCGGACACAGATACGCAGTATTTT. This codes for CASSYRGLADTDTQYF.

This clone has a handful of counts. The rearrangement joins TRBV2 to TRBJ1-6; TRBD1 might be the D (6 bases). Trimming took 2 bases from V and 9 from J, leaving 20 bases between them. The CDR3 consists of 17 residues. Germline V gene sequence: CDR1 SNHLY, CDR2 FYNNEI. The CDR3 nucleotides read TGTGCCAGCAGTGAACGGGGGCCGGGGGTGAATGGTTCACCCCTCCACTTT. This sequence encodes CASSERGPGVNGSPLHF.

The CDR3 bases are TGTGCCAGCAATACGGCCTCCTACAATGAGCAGTTCTTC. This sequence encodes CASNTASYNEQFF. The chain carries TRBV6-5 and TRBJ2-1; D unclear. Germline CDR1 is MNHEY and CDR2 is SVGAGI. V was cut by 7 bases and J by 0 bases, with 7 bases left in between. This CDR3 has 13 amino acids.

The DNA of the CDR3 is TGTGCCAGCAGTTACTCGATCCCTGGGGTAGGCGAGCAGTACTTC. Its translation is CASSYSIPGVGEQYF. The genes are TRBV6-5 and TRBJ2-7, with unresolved D. The CDR3 length is 15 residues. Trimming took 0 bases from V and 6 from J, leaving 15 bases between them. CDR1 and CDR2 from the germline V gene are MNHEY and SVGAGI.

The chain combines TRBV11-2 with TRBJ1-1; 11 bases match TRBD1. Trimming removed 3 bases from V and 11 bases from J; junction bases left unmatched: 14. Germline loops: CDR1 SGHAT, CDR2 FQNNGV. This CDR3 is 16 amino acids long. CDR3 protein: CASSFLEGQGAAGAFF. The CDR3 bases are TGTGCCAGCAGCTTTCTCGAAGGACAGGGGGCGGCTGGGGCTTTCTTT.

The chain has TRBV5-1 and TRBJ2-7; D gene ambiguous. Per the germline V gene, CDR1 is SGHRS and CDR2 is YFSETQ. The CDR3 is 14 residues long. Trimming took 4 bases from V and 5 from J, leaving 16 bases between them. This CDR3 is CASSARVKPHEQYF. CDR3 DNA sequence: TGCGCCAGCAGCGCCCGGGTCAAGCCCCACGAGCAGTACTTC. The full variable domain, completed using reference TRBV5-1 and TRBJ2-7, is KAGVTQTPRYLIKTRGQQVTLSCSPISGHRSVSWYQQTPGQGLQFLFEYFSETQRNKGNFPGRFSGRQFSNSRSEMNVSTLELGDSALYLCASSARVKPHEQYFGPGTRLTVT.

This clone was observed a handful of times. The chain uses TRBV2 and TRBJ1-5; maybe TRBD1 (5 bases). Between the trimmed V and J ends, which lost 6 bases and 6 bases, there was a span of 12 bases. Germline V gives CDR1 SNHLY, CDR2 FYNNEI. This CDR3 comprises 13 residues. DNA for the CDR3: TGTGCCAGCAGAGACCCGGGGGGTCAGCCCCAGCATTTT. Translation gives CASRDPGGQPQHF.

The rearrangement links TRBV11-2 to TRBJ1-4; D not resolved. Germline lookup yields CDR1 SGHAT and CDR2 FQNNGV. The CDR3 runs 15 residues. Trimming pared 0 bases from V and 3 bases from J, leaving 8 bases between. The CDR3 sequence: CASSLEYGANEKLFF. The CDR3 bases are TGTGCCAGCAGCTTAGAATATGGGGCTAATGAAAAACTGTTTTTT.

J is TRBJ1-2 and V is TRBV9, with D tentatively TRBD1 (5 bases). This CDR3 is built from 14 residues. Germline V gives CDR1 SGDLS, CDR2 YYNGEE. Trimming took off 2 bases at V and 4 bases at J, with 12 bases between the two ends. The CDR3 region has the DNA TGTGCCAGCAGCGTTATGAACGGGGGCTATGGCTACACCTTC. Its protein is CASSVMNGGYGYTF. The whole variable domain, filled in from reference TRBV9 and TRBJ1-2, reads DSGVTQTPKHLITATGQRVTLRCSPRSGDLSVYWYQQSLDQGLQFLIQYYNGEERAKGNILERFSAQQFPDLHSELNLSSLELGDSALYFCASSVMNGGYGYTFGSGTRLTVV.

This chain connects TRBV19 to TRBJ1-5, with unresolved D. CDR1 LNHDA and CDR2 SQIVND come from the germline V gene (reference sequence). Trimming stripped 1 base from V and 3 bases from J, with 10 bases between. The CDR3 consists of 15 residues. In DNA form, the CDR3 reads TGTGCCAGTAGTATAGTCCGGGCCCTCAATCAGCCCCAGCATTTT. Its protein product is CASSIVRALNQPQHF. The full variable domain, completed using reference TRBV19 and TRBJ1-5, is DGGITQSPKYLFRKEGQNVTLSCEQNLNHDAMYWYRQDPGQGLRLIYYSQIVNDFQKGDIAEGYSVSREKKESFPLTVTSAQKNPTAFYLCASSIVRALNQPQHFGDGTRLSIL.

The V and J genes are TRBV6-5 and TRBJ1-5, with TRBD1 matching 7 bases. CDR3 length: 14 residues. Germline V lookup: CDR1 MNHEY, CDR2 SVGAGI. V dropped 6 bases and J dropped 6; count of bases not matched to a gene: 8. CDR3 amino acids: CASRSSDRLQPQHF. As DNA, the CDR3 is TGTGCCAGCAGATCATCGGACAGGCTTCAGCCCCAGCATTTT.

The V call is TRBV2, the J call TRBJ2-5; D unclear. Germline CDR1 SNHLY, CDR2 FYNNEI. This CDR3 spans 10 amino acids. The V end lost 7 bases, the J end lost 5 bases, and 5 bases lay between the germline ends. The CDR3, as DNA: TGTGCCAGCAAACCTGAGACCCAGTACTTC. This gives the protein CASKPETQYF. Variable domain in full (rest from reference TRBV2 and TRBJ2-5): EPEVTQTPSHQVTQMGQEVILRCVPISNHLYFYWYRQILGQKVEFLVSFYNNEISEKSEIFDDQFSVERPDGSNFTLKIRSTKLEDSAMYFCASKPETQYFGPGTRLLVL.

The chain combines TRBV5-4 with TRBJ1-6, with 10 bases lining up with TRBD1. Unmatched junction bases numbered 3, after V lost 0 bases and J lost 0 bases. The germline V gene has CDR1 SGHNT and CDR2 YYREEE (reference sequence). The CDR3 contains 18 residues. The CDR3 region is CASSLGTGGSSYNSPLHF. The CDR3 coding sequence is TGTGCCAGCAGCTTGGGGACAGGGGGAAGCTCCTATAATTCACCCCTCCACTTT.

The chain recombines TRBV6-6 with TRBJ1-6; no clear D. The CDR3 extends over 11 amino acids. Per the germline V gene, CDR1 is MNHNY and CDR2 is SVGAGI (reference sequence). Trimming pared 11 bases from V and 9 bases from J, leaving 11 bases between. The CDR3 protein is CAVRGSSPLHF. DNA of the CDR3: TGTGCCGTTAGAGGGTCTTCACCCCTCCACTTT.

This chain joins TRBV6-4 and TRBJ2-6; TRBD2 agrees at 14 bases. This CDR3 region has 17 residues. From germline, CDR1 is MRHNA and CDR2 SNTAGT. Trimming cost V 6 bases and J 0 bases; bases outside gene matches: 1. CDR3 region: CASRGTSGGSGANVLTF. CDR3 bases: TGTGCCAGCAGAGGGACTAGCGGGGGCTCTGGGGCCAACGTCCTGACTTTC.

The V and J genes are TRBV27 and TRBJ2-1, with D perhaps TRBD2 (5 bases). This CDR3 is 12 amino acids long. V was shortened by 6 bases and J by 10 bases, with 13 bases between the two germline ends. Germline CDR1 MNHEY, CDR2 SMNVEV (reference sequence). Here the CDR3 DNA reads TGTGCCAGCAGCCCTTCGGGGTCGGAGCAGTTCTTC. As protein: CASSPSGSEQFF.

The chain combines TRBV9 with TRBJ2-7; D is tentatively TRBD1 or TRBD2 (5 bases each). Germline assignment: CDR1 SGDLS and CDR2 YYNGEE. Trimming shortened V by 2 bases and J by 5 bases, and 11 bases separated the two germline ends. The length of the CDR3 is 13 residues. The CDR3 DNA sequence: TGTGCCAGCAGCGTTGGGGGTACCAACGAGCAGTACTTC. It yields the protein CASSVGGTNEQYF. The entire variable domain, with the rest obtained from reference TRBV9 and TRBJ2-7, is as follows: DSGVTQTPKHLITATGQRVTLRCSPRSGDLSVYWYQQSLDQGLQFLIQYYNGEERAKGNILERFSAQQFPDLHSELNLSSLELGDSALYFCASSVGGTNEQYFGPGTRLTVT.

This chain connects TRBV19 to TRBJ2-2, with D unresolved. Trimming shortened V by 0 bases and J by 2 bases, and 10 bases separated the two germline ends. The CDR3 is 16 amino acids. CDR1 is LNHDA and CDR2 is SQIVND in the germline V gene (reference sequence). In nucleotides, the CDR3 is TGTGCCAGTAGTATAGAAGGAGATCGCAACACCGGGGAGCTGTTTTTT. Translated: CASSIEGDRNTGELFF.

The rearrangement uses TRBV7-9 and TRBJ1-2; tentative D call: TRBD1 (6 bases). V lost 7 bases to trimming and J lost 2 bases, with 14 bases between them. This CDR3 is 14 amino acids long. Germline CDR1 is SEHNR and CDR2 is FQNEAQ (reference sequence). CDR3 DNA sequence: TGTGCCAGCACCCCCCCCGGGACAAACTATGGCTACACCTTC. Protein sequence: CASTPPGTNYGYTF. The variable domain in full, with the rest retrieved from reference TRBV7-9 and TRBJ1-2, is DTGVSQNPRHKITKRGQNVTFRCDPISEHNRLYWYRQTLGQGPEFLTYFQNEAQLEKSRLLSDRFSAERPKGSFSTLEIQRTEQGDSAMYLCASTPPGTNYGYTFGSGTRLTVV.

The V and J genes are TRBV2 and TRBJ2-3; 9 nucleotides line up with TRBD2. After removal of 3 bases from V and 4 bases from J, the junction contained 8 bases not matched to a gene. The CDR3 runs to 16 residues. Germline assignment: CDR1 SNHLY and CDR2 FYNNEI. The CDR3 loop reads CASSERRGGISDTQYF. The CDR3 nucleotides are TGTGCCAGCAGTGAGAGGCGGGGGGGCATATCAGATACGCAGTATTTT.

This chain uses TRBV6-1 with TRBJ2-3; D is ambiguous. This CDR3 is built from 14 residues. The V end lost 3 bases, the J end lost 0 bases, and 7 bases lay between the germline ends. Germline values: CDR1 MNHNS, CDR2 SASEGT. The CDR3 spells CASSDGLSTDTQYF. In DNA, the CDR3 is TGTGCCAGCAGTGATGGTTTGAGCACAGATACGCAGTATTTT.

The J gene is TRBJ2-7, the V gene TRBV27; D could derive from TRBD1 or TRBD2 (5 bases each). Germline CDR1 reads MNHEY; CDR2 reads SMNVEV (reference sequence). This CDR3 region has 14 residues. Trimming cost V 5 bases and J 0 bases, with 11 bases left between them. The CDR3 protein is CASSGGWGSYEQYF. CDR3 nucleotide sequence: TGTGCCAGCAGTGGGGGTTGGGGCTCCTACGAGCAGTACTTC.

This chain uses TRBV9 with TRBJ1-1, with D possibly matching TRBD1 (6 bases). CDR3 length equals 15 residues. With 2 bases removed from V and 5 bases from J, the gap between germline ends came to 16 bases. Per the germline V gene, CDR1 is SGDLS and CDR2 is YYNGEE. CDR3 coding DNA: TGTGCCAGCAGCGTCTCAAACAGGGCTGGGACTGAAGCTTTCTTT. Its protein is CASSVSNRAGTEAFF.